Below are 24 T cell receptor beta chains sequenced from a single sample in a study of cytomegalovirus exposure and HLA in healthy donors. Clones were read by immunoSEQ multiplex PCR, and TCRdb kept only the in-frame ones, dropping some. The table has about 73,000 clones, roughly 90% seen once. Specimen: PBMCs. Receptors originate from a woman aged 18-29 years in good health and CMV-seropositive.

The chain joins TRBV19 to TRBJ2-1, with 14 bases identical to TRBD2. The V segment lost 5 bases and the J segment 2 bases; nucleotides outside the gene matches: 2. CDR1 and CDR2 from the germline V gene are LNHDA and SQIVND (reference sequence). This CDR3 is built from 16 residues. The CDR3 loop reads CASSRLAGGTYNEQFF. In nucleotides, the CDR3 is TGTGCCAGTAGTCGACTAGCGGGAGGGACCTACAATGAGCAGTTCTTC.

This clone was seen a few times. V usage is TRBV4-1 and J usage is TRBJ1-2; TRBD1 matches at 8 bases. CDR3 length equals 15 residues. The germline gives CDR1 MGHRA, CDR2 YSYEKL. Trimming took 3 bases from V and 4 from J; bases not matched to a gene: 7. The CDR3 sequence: CASSQDRANPYGYTF. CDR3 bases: TGCGCCAGCAGCCAGGACAGGGCGAATCCCTATGGCTACACCTTC.

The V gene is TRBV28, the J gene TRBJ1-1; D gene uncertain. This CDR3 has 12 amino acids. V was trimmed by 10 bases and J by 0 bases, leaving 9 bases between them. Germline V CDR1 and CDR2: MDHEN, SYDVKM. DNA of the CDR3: TGTGCCACGTCGGGGATGAACACTGAAGCTTTCTTT. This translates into CATSGMNTEAFF.

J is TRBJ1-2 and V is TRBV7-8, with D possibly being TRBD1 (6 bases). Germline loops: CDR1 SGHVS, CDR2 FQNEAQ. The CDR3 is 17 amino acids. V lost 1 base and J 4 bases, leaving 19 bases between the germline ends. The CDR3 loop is CASSLGSVRGSLYGYTF. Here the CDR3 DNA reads TGTGCCAGCAGCTTAGGTTCTGTCAGGGGAAGTCTCTATGGCTACACCTTC.

CDR3 amino acids: CASSLGYGNTEAFF. The CDR3 DNA sequence: TGTGCCAGCAGCTTAGGATACGGGAACACTGAAGCTTTCTTT. This rearrangement joins TRBV11-2 to TRBJ1-1; D not certain. V was trimmed by 1 base and J by 1 base, leaving 7 bases between them. Germline V gene sequence: CDR1 SGHAT, CDR2 FQNNGV. The CDR3 spans 14 residues. Together with reference TRBV11-2 and TRBJ1-1, the CDR3 gives the full variable domain: EAGVAQSPRYKIIEKRQSVAFWCNPISGHATLYWYQQILGQGPKLLIQFQNNGVVDDSQLPKDRFSAERLKGVDSTLKIQPAKLEDSAVYLCASSLGYGNTEAFFGQGTRLTVV.

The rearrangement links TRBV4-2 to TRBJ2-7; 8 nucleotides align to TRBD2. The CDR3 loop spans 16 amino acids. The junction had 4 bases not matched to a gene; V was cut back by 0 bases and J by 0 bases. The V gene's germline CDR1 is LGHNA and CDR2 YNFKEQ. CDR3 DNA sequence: TGTGCCAGCAGCCAAGATCCCAGCGGGGGCTCCTACGAGCAGTACTTC. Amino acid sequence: CASSQDPSGGSYEQYF.

CDR3 region: CASSRQGTAGNEQFF. The DNA for the CDR3 is TGTGCCAGTAGTAGACAGGGGACGGCGGGCAATGAGCAGTTCTTC. This chain connects TRBV19 to TRBJ2-1, with TRBD1 identical over 8 bases. This CDR3 contains 15 residues. J lost 6 bases, V lost 4 bases, and 8 bases had no gene match. The germline V gene has CDR1 LNHDA and CDR2 SQIVND (reference sequence).

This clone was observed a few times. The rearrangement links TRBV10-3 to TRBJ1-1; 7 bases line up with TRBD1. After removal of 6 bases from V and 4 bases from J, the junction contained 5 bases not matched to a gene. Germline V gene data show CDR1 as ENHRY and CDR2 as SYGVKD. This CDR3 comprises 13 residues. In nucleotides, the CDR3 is TGTGCCATCAGAGACAGGGTGGCCACTGAAGCTTTCTTT. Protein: CAIRDRVATEAFF.

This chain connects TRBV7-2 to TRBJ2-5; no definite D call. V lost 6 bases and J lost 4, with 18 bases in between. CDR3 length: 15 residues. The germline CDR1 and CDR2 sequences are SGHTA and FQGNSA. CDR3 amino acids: CASSLKEPPGETQYF. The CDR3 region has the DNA TGTGCCAGCAGTCTTAAGGAGCCACCTGGAGAGACCCAGTACTTC. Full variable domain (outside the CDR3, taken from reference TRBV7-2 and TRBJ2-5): GAGVSQSPSNKVTEKGKDVELRCDPISGHTALYWYRQSLGQGLEFLIYFQGNSAPDKSGLPSDRFSAERTGGSVSTLTIQRTQQEDSAVYLCASSLKEPPGETQYFGPGTRLLVL.

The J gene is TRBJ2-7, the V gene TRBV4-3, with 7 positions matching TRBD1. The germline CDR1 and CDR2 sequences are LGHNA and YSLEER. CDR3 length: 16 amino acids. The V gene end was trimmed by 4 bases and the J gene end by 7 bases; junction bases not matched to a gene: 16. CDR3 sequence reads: CASSRTGTVGSYEQYF. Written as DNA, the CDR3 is TGCGCCAGCAGCCGAACCGGGACAGTCGGATCATATGAGCAGTACTTC.

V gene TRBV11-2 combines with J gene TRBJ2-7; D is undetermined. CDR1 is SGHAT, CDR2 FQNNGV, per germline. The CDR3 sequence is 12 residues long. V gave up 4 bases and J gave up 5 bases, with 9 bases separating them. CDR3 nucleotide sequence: TGTGCCAGCAGCTCGTCAGTGGACGAGCAGTACTTC. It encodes CASSSSVDEQYF.

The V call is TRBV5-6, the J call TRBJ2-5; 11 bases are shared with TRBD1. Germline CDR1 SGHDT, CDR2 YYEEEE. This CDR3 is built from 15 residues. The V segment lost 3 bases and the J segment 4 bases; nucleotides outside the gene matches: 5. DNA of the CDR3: TGTGCCAGCAGCTGGACCGGGACAGGGGGAGAGACCCAGTACTTC. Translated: CASSWTGTGGETQYF.

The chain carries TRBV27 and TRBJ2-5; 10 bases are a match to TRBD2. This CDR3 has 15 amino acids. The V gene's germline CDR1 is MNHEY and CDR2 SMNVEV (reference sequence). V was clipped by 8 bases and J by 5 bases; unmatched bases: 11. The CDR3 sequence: CASGMSGGEWETQYF. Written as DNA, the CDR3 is TGTGCCAGCGGAATGAGCGGGGGGGAATGGGAGACCCAGTACTTC.

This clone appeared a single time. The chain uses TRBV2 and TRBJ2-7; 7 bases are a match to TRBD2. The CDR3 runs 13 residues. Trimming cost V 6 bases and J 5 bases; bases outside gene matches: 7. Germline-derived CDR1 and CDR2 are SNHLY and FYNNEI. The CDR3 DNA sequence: TGTGCCAGCAGGGGGGAGGGCCAGGACGAGCAGTACTTC. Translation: CASRGEGQDEQYF.

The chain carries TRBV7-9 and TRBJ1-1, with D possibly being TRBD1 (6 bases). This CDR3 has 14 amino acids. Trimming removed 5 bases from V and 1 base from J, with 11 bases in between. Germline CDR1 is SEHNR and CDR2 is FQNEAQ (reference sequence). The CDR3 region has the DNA TGTGCCAGCAGCCAGGGGCAGTCGAACACTGAAGCTTTCTTT. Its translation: CASSQGQSNTEAFF.

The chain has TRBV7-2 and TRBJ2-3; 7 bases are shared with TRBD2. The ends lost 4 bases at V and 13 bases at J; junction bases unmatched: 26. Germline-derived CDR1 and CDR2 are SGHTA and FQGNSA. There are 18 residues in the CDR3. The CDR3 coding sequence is TGTGCCAGCAGCTCTCTCGGGCTAGCGGAAAACCCACCCAACGAGAAGTATTTT. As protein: CASSSLGLAENPPNEKYF.

CDR3 coding DNA: TGTGCCAGCAGTTTATTTCGCTCTGGAAACACCATATATTTT. It specifies CASSLFRSGNTIYF. This chain connects TRBV28 to TRBJ1-3, with no clear D. Germline V gives CDR1 MDHEN, CDR2 SYDVKM. With 1 base removed from V and 0 bases from J, the gap between germline ends came to 4 bases. This CDR3 spans 14 amino acids.

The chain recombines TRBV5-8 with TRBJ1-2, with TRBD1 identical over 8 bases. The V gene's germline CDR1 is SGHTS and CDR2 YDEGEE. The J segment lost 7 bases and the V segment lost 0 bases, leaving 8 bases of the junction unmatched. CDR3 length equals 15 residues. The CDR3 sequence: CASSLAADRAVGYTF. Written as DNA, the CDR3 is TGTGCCAGCAGCTTGGCGGCGGACAGGGCGGTTGGCTACACCTTC.

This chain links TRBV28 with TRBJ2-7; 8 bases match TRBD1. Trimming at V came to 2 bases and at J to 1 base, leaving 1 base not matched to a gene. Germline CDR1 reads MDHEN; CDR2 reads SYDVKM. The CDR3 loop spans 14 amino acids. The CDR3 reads CASSLGTGSYEQYF. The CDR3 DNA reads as TGTGCCAGCAGTTTAGGGACAGGTTCCTACGAGCAGTACTTC.

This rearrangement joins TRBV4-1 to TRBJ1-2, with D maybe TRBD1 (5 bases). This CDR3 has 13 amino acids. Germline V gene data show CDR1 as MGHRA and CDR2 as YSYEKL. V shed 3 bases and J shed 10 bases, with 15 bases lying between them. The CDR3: CASSHGRGNNYTF. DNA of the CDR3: TGCGCCAGCAGCCATGGAAGGGGCAATAACTACACCTTC.

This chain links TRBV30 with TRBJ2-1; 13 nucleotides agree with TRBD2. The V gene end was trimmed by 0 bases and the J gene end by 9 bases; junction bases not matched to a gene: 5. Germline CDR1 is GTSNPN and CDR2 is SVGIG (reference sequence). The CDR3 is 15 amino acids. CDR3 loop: CAWSVWTSGSSEQFF. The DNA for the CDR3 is TGTGCCTGGAGTGTATGGACTAGCGGGAGTAGTGAGCAGTTCTTC.

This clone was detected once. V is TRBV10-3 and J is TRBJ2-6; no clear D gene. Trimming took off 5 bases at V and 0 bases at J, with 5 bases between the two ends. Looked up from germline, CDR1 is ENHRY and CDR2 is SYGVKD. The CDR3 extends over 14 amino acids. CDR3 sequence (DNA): TGTGCCATCAGTTTGAGCTCTGGGGCCAACGTCCTGACTTTC. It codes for CAISLSSGANVLTF.

CDR3 DNA: TGTGCCTGGACGACGGACAGCTACGAGCAGTACTTC. Amino acids: CAWTTDSYEQYF. V and J are TRBV30 and TRBJ2-7; a possible D gene is TRBD1 (6 bases). Germline loops: CDR1 GTSNPN, CDR2 SVGIG (reference sequence). V was pared by 4 bases and J by 3 bases, with 10 bases between. There are 12 residues in the CDR3.

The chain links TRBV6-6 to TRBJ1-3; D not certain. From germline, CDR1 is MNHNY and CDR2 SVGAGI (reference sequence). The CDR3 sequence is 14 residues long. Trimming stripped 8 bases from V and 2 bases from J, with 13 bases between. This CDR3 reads CASLLGAAGNTIYF. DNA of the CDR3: TGTGCCAGCCTGTTAGGAGCTGCTGGAAACACCATATATTTT.